The table lists the clone carrying this T cell receptor (beta chain) with a count of one. Using immunoSEQ multiplex PCR, the repertoire was profiled, and TCRdb retains in-frame clones only, with some absent. This table has over 90,000 clones, about 85% appearing once. CDR1 is MNHEY and CDR2 is SMNVEV in the germline V gene (reference sequence). CDR3 length: 15 amino acids. V shed 5 bases and J shed 8 bases, with 19 bases lying between them. This record comes from a study of blood T cell repertoires in COVID-19. On the study more broadly: Acute and convalescent COVID-19 specimens originated in the United States, Italy and Spain.

The TCR was taken from a man between 45 and 60 years old in a cohort sampled during active COVID-19. Sequenced input: peripheral blood. The V call is TRBV27, the J call TRBJ2-1; the D gene is possibly TRBD2 (7 bases). CDR3 coding DNA: TGTGCCAGCAGTCAAAAGGGGGGGGCATGGCATGAGCAGTTCTTC. Protein product: CASSQKGGAWHEQFF.